This T cell receptor beta chain emerged from a study of CD8 T cells in ankylosing spondylitis. CDR1 and CDR2 from the germline V gene are SGHTA and FQGTGA. The CDR3 is made up of 18 amino acids. The trim removed 4 bases at V and 0 bases at J, leaving 12 bases unmatched. This clonotype was counted ten times or more. TCRdb analysed the 5' RACE reads with MiXCR anew, one entry per CDR3 protein. The repertoire includes roughly 230,000 distinct CDR3 sequences, 7% to 10% of them detected once, and more than 4% sits in the top ten. Sequenced: blood, either unsorted or a sorted T cell fraction (not recorded which). The chain couples TRBV7-3 to TRBJ1-5; 7 bases are shared with TRBD1. The origin of this receptor is a female donor with ankylosing spondylitis or in good health (not recorded which). The CDR3 DNA sequence: TGTGCCAGCAGCTCCTATATCGGGACAGATTATAGCAATCAGCCCCAGCATTTT. Translated: CASSSYIGTDYSNQPQHF.